The T cell receptor (beta chain) under discussion was sequenced for a study of identical twins. CDR3 length: 11 residues. Trimming shortened V by 7 bases and J by 9 bases, and 11 bases separated the two germline ends. Germline CDR1 is SGHAT and CDR2 is FQNNGV. Study observations and caveats: Twins' surplus sharing was weaker for beta out-of-frame sequences.

As regards this clonotype: Its specificity is not known.

TCRdb reprocessed the 5' RACE reads via MiXCR and lists one record per CDR3 protein. In the table there are 250,000 to 350,000 distinct CDR3 sequences, nearly 9.5% of which are singletons. The same sample was also studied in work on yellow fever vaccine responses in identical twins.

Sequencing was done on a sample of CD8+ T cells sorted from blood. The TCR comes from a woman younger than 35 in good health. The chain is built from TRBV11-2 and TRBJ2-3; a possible D gene is TRBD2 (5 bases). The CDR3: CASKLWETQYF. The CDR3, as DNA: TGTGCCAGCAAGTTGTGGGAGACGCAGTATTTT.